These 20 T cell receptor beta chains were all obtained from the same sample, sequenced in a study of cytomegalovirus exposure and HLA in healthy donors. 60 Vbeta and 13 Jbeta primers were used in PCR. Clones were read by immunoSEQ multiplex PCR, and TCRdb kept only the in-frame ones, dropping some. The table shows around 180,000 clones, with roughly 87% occurring only once. Sequencing was carried out using PBMCs. All receptors derive from a girl in the first two years of life in good health and CMV-seronegative.

The chain employs TRBV14 and TRBJ1-1; TRBD1 aligns across 7 bases. Trimming removed 3 bases from V and 9 bases from J; junction bases left unmatched: 7. The CDR3 consists of 13 residues. Germline assignment: CDR1 SGHDN and CDR2 FVKESK. CDR3 bases: TGTGCCAGCAGCCAGACCCCAGGGGGGAAAGCTTTCTTT. Its protein product is CASSQTPGGKAFF.

The chain joins TRBV10-2 to TRBJ1-1, with D possibly being TRBD1 (5 bases). The CDR3 loop spans 14 amino acids. Germline CDR1 reads WSHSY; CDR2 reads SAAADI. Between the trimmed V and J ends, which lost 2 bases and 5 bases, there was a span of 12 bases. This CDR3 is CASSELGVVTEAFF. CDR3 nucleotide sequence: TGCGCCAGCAGTGAGCTAGGGGTCGTGACTGAAGCTTTCTTT.

V usage is TRBV10-3 and J usage is TRBJ1-2, with 7 bases matching TRBD1. V trimming: 3 bases; J trimming: 3 bases; junction bases outside the gene matches: 7. Germline V gene sequence: CDR1 ENHRY, CDR2 SYGVKD. This CDR3 comprises 15 residues. Here the CDR3 DNA reads TGTGCCATCAGTGACCAACAGGGGCGTGACTATGGCTACACCTTC. Protein: CAISDQQGRDYGYTF.

The chain is built from TRBV6-1 and TRBJ1-1, with D hard to call. The length of the CDR3 is 13 residues. V dropped 4 bases and J dropped 0 bases, with 6 bases sitting between them. Germline V gene sequence: CDR1 MNHNS, CDR2 SASEGT. CDR3: CASSGTVNTEAFF. The CDR3 nucleotides are TGTGCCAGCAGTGGCACAGTGAACACTGAAGCTTTCTTT.

The chain combines TRBV5-5 with TRBJ2-7, with TRBD2 matching over 8 bases. V shed 1 base and J 0 bases; nucleotides not matched to a gene: 3. In germline, CDR1 is SGHKS, CDR2 YYEKEE (reference sequence). This CDR3 is 15 amino acids long. The CDR3 loop reads CASSLRTSGSYEQYF. For the CDR3, the DNA is TGTGCCAGCAGCTTGAGAACTAGCGGCTCCTACGAGCAGTACTTC.

The V call is TRBV5-4, the J call TRBJ2-7; the match to TRBD1 covers 9 bases. The CDR3 runs to 14 residues. V dropped 2 bases and J dropped 5; count of bases not matched to a gene: 5. The germline CDR1 and CDR2 sequences are SGHNT and YYREEE (reference sequence). CDR3 sequence: CASSFTGGADEQYF. In DNA, the CDR3 is TGTGCCAGCAGCTTTACAGGGGGCGCGGACGAGCAGTACTTC.

The rearrangement links TRBV27 to TRBJ2-1; 9 nucleotides line up with TRBD2. There are 17 residues in the CDR3. The germline V gene encodes CDR1 MNHEY and CDR2 SMNVEV (reference sequence). The J segment lost 7 bases and the V segment lost 2 bases, leaving 12 bases of the junction unmatched. In nucleotides, the CDR3 is TGTGCCAGCAGTTTAGCTCTTCTAGCTAGCGGGGTGAATGAGCAGTTCTTC. This encodes CASSLALLASGVNEQFF.

This clone appeared a single time. This chain uses TRBV5-1 with TRBJ1-6, with 8 bases fitting TRBD1. Germline loops: CDR1 SGHRS, CDR2 YFSETQ. This CDR3 region has 15 residues. The ends lost 0 bases at V and 5 bases at J; junction bases unmatched: 1. The CDR3 reads CASSLEGQDNSPLHF. Written as DNA, the CDR3 is TGCGCCAGCAGCTTGGAGGGACAGGATAATTCACCCCTCCACTTT.

The chain combines TRBV27 with TRBJ1-2; maybe TRBD1 (6 bases). CDR3 size: 14 residues. The germline V gene encodes CDR1 MNHEY and CDR2 SMNVEV (reference sequence). V was clipped by 7 bases and J by 1 base, with 13 bases between them. As DNA, the CDR3 is TGTGCCAGCACCGACAGGCTACTTAACTATGGCTACACCTTC. Translated, it gives CASTDRLLNYGYTF.

The rearrangement uses TRBV5-1 and TRBJ2-5; 7 nucleotides align to TRBD1. The DNA matches TRBJ2-7 better at its end, which makes the J call doubtful. The germline V gene has CDR1 SGHRS and CDR2 YFSETQ. This CDR3 contains 13 residues. Here the CDR3 reads CASSEGTAYEQYF. As DNA, the CDR3 is TGCGCCAGCAGCGAAGGGACAGCTTACGAGCAGTACTTC.

The CDR3 nucleotides read TGTGCCAGCAGCCGGATAGACAGACCCACAGATACGCAGTATTTT. It encodes CASSRIDRPTDTQYF. The V and J genes are TRBV14 and TRBJ2-3, with a tentative D call TRBD1 (5 bases). This CDR3 spans 15 amino acids. Trimming removed 4 bases at V and 2 bases at J, with 13 bases between. Germline CDR1 SGHDN, CDR2 FVKESK.

This chain connects TRBV6-5 to TRBJ2-7; D might be TRBD2 (5 bases). Trimming shortened V by 0 bases and J by 4 bases, and 16 bases separated the two germline ends. CDR3 length: 16 amino acids. Germline V lookup: CDR1 MNHEY, CDR2 SVGAGI. CDR3 sequence (DNA): TGTGCCAGCAGTTACTCTCAGGTGGGCGGGCCATACGAGCAGTACTTC. Amino acid sequence: CASSYSQVGGPYEQYF.

The rearrangement joins TRBV5-1 to TRBJ2-2; 11 bases align to TRBD2. Germline CDR1 reads SGHRS; CDR2 reads YFSETQ. Germline trimming cut 2 bases from V and 7 bases from J; bases unmatched to any gene: 7. The CDR3 length is 16 residues. This chain's CDR3 is CASSFVTSGINGELFF. The CDR3 DNA follows: TGCGCCAGCAGCTTCGTGACTAGCGGGATTAACGGGGAGCTGTTTTTT. The variable domain in full, completed from reference TRBV5-1 and TRBJ2-2, reads KAGVTQTPRYLIKTRGQQVTLSCSPISGHRSVSWYQQTPGQGLQFLFEYFSETQRNKGNFPGRFSGRQFSNSRSEMNVSTLELGDSALYLCASSFVTSGINGELFFGEGSRLTVL.

This sequence joins TRBV7-6 and TRBJ2-2; TRBD1 matches 10 bases. This CDR3 contains 15 residues. CDR1 and CDR2 from the germline V gene are SGHVS and FNYEAQ. V lost 1 base, J lost 6 bases, and 2 bases stayed unmatched. CDR3 sequence: CASSLVGQGSGELFF. The CDR3 coding sequence is TGTGCCAGCAGCTTAGTGGGACAGGGGTCCGGGGAGCTGTTTTTT.

A single count supports this clone. The CDR3 is CASSQTLGRYEQYF. Written as DNA, the CDR3 is TGTGCCAGCAGCCAAACCCTTGGGCGCTACGAGCAGTACTTC. The chain has TRBV14 and TRBJ2-5; no definite D call. The end of the DNA fits TRBJ2-7 better, so the J call may be wrong. CDR1 is SGHDN and CDR2 is FVKESK in the germline V gene. This CDR3 is built from 14 residues.

V and J are TRBV6-1 and TRBJ2-1, with TRBD1 matching over 10 bases. J lost 0 bases, V lost 4 bases, and 6 bases had no gene match. The V gene's germline CDR1 is MNHNS and CDR2 SASEGT. The CDR3 length is 17 residues. The CDR3 region has the DNA TGTGCCAGCAGTGCCAGGGACAGGGGAAGCTCCTACAATGAGCAGTTCTTC. Translating it yields CASSARDRGSSYNEQFF.

The chain joins TRBV4-2 to TRBJ2-2; D may be TRBD1 (5 bases). Deletions cut 4 bases from V and 1 base from J, with 13 bases between. CDR1 and CDR2 from the germline V gene are LGHNA and YNFKEQ. The CDR3 has 16 amino acids. CDR3 coding DNA: TGTGCCAGCAGCCTGGACATGTACAAGAACACCGGGGAGCTGTTTTTT. Amino acid sequence: CASSLDMYKNTGELFF.

V gene TRBV27 combines with J gene TRBJ2-7, with 7 bases matching TRBD1. J gave up 3 bases and V 6 bases, and 11 bases lay outside the gene matches. The CDR3 has 15 residues. Looked up from germline, CDR1 is MNHEY and CDR2 is SMNVEV (reference sequence). The DNA of the CDR3 is TGTGCCAGCAGACCTGACCGGGACAGCTACTACGAGCAGTACTTC. It codes for CASRPDRDSYYEQYF.

The rearrangement uses TRBV27 and TRBJ2-3, with 8 bases aligning to TRBD2. The ends lost 5 bases at V and 3 bases at J; junction bases unmatched: 7. Germline V gene sequence: CDR1 MNHEY, CDR2 SMNVEV (reference sequence). The CDR3 has 15 residues. The DNA for the CDR3 is TGTGCCAGCAGTCGCGGGACTAGGTTAACAGATACGCAGTATTTT. This codes for CASSRGTRLTDTQYF.

The chain links TRBV5-4 to TRBJ2-5; TRBD1 matches at 12 bases. The CDR3 consists of 16 residues. Germline lookup yields CDR1 SGHNT and CDR2 YYREEE (reference sequence). Germline trimming cut 4 bases from V and 4 bases from J; bases unmatched to any gene: 8. This chain's CDR3 is CASSGDRGLWGETQYF. The CDR3 bases are TGTGCCAGCAGCGGGGACAGGGGGCTTTGGGGAGAGACCCAGTACTTC. Drawing the rest from reference TRBV5-4 and TRBJ2-5, the complete variable domain is ETGVTQSPTHLIKTRGQQVTLRCSSQSGHNTVSWYQQALGQGPQFIFQYYREEENGRGNFPPRFSGLQFPNYSSELNVNALELDDSALYLCASSGDRGLWGETQYFGPGTRLLVL.